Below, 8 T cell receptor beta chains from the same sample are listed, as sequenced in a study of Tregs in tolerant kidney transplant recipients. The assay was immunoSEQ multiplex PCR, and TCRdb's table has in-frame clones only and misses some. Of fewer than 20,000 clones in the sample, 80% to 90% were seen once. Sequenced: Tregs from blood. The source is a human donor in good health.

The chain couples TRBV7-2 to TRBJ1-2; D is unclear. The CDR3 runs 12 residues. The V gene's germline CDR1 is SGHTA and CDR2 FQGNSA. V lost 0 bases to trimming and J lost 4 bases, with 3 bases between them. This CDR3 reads CASSLASYGYTF. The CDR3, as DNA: TGTGCCAGCAGCTTAGCCTCCTATGGCTACACCTTC.

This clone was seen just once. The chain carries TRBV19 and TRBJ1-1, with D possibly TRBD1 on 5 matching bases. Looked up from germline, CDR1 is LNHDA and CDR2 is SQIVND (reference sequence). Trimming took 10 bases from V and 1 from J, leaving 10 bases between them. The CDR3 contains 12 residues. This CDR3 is CATRQRNTEAFF. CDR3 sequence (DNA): TGTGCCACCAGACAGAGGAACACTGAAGCTTTCTTT.

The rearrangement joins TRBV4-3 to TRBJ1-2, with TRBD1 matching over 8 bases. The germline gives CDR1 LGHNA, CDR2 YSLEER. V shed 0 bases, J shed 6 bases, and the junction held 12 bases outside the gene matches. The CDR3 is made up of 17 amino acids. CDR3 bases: TGCGCCAGCAGCCAAGATCCCGGACAGGGTAGGGCGGATGGCTACACCTTC. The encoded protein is CASSQDPGQGRADGYTF.

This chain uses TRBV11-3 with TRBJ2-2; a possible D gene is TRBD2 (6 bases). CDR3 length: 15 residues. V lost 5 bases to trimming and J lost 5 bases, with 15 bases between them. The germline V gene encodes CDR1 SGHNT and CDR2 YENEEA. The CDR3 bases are TGTGCCAGCAGCCAAGCGGGCCCCGGGACCGGGGAGCTGTTTTTT. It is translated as CASSQAGPGTGELFF.

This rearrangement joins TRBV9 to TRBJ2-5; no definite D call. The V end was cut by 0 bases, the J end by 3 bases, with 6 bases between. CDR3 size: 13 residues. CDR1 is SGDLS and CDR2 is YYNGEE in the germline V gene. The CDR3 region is CASSVALEETQYF. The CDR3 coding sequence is TGTGCCAGCAGCGTAGCTTTAGAAGAGACCCAGTACTTC.

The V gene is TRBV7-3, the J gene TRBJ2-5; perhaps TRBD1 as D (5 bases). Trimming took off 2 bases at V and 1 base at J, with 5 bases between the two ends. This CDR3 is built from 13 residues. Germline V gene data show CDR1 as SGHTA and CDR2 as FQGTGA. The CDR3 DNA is TGTGCCAGCAGCTTACAGGGCCAAGAGACCCAGTACTTC. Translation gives CASSLQGQETQYF.

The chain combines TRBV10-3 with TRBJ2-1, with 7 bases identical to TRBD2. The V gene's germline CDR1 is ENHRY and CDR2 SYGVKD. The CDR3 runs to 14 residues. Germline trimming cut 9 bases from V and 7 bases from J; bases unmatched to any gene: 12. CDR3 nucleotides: TGTGCCATAACCAGCGGGGCCTTTGGGAATGAGCAGTTCTTC. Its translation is CAITSGAFGNEQFF.

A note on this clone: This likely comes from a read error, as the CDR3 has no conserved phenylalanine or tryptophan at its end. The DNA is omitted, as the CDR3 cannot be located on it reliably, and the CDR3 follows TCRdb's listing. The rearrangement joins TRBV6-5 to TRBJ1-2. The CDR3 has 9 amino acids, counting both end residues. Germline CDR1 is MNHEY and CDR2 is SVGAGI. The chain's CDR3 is CASSSLRGL.